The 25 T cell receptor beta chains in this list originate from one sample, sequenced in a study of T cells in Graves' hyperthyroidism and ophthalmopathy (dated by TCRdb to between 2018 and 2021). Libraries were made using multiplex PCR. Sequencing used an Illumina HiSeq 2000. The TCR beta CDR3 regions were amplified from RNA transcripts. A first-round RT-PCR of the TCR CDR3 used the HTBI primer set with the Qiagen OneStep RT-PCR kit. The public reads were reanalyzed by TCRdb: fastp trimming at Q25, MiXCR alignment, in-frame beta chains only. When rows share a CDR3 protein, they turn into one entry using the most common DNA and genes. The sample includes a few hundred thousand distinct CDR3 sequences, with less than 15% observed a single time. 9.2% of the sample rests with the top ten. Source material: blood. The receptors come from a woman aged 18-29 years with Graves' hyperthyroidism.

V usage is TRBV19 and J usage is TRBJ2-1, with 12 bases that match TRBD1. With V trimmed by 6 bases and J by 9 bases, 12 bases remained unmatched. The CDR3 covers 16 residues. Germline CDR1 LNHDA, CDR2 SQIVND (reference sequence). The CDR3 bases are TGTGCCAGTAGCCCTCCGGGACAGGGGGCGATCGGTGAGCAGTTCTTC. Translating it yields CASSPPGQGAIGEQFF.

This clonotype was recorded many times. For the CDR3, the DNA is TGTGCCAGCAGATTACGGCGGGAGGGCCCGGGGGAGCAGTACTTC. Translated: CASRLRREGPGEQYF. V and J are TRBV11-2 and TRBJ2-7; TRBD2 agrees at 9 bases. V shed 6 bases and J 7 bases; nucleotides not matched to a gene: 13. Looked up from germline, CDR1 is SGHAT and CDR2 is FQNNGV. This CDR3 has 15 residues.

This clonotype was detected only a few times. CDR3 loop: CASSIGGLDSPLHF. CDR3 bases: TGTGCCAGTAGTATAGGGGGGCTGGATTCACCCCTCCACTTT. The chain couples TRBV19 to TRBJ1-6, with D maybe TRBD1 (6 bases). Trimming stripped 1 base from V and 8 bases from J, with 9 bases between. The V gene's germline CDR1 is LNHDA and CDR2 SQIVND (reference sequence). This CDR3 is built from 14 residues.

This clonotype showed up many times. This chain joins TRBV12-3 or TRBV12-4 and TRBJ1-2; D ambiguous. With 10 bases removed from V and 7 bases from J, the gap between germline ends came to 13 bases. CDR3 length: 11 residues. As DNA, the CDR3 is TGTGCCACCTTGATGGGAGGTGGCTACACCTTC. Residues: CATLMGGGYTF.

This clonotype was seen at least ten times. The CDR3 sequence is CASSGEEGVGGYTF. DNA for the CDR3: TGCGCCAGCAGTGGCGAAGAAGGAGTGGGCGGCTACACCTTC. The rearrangement uses TRBV10-2 and TRBJ1-2, with D uncertain. CDR3 length equals 14 residues. Between the trimmed V and J ends, which lost 4 bases and 8 bases, there was a span of 17 bases. CDR1 is WSHSY, CDR2 SAAADI, per germline.

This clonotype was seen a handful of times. The CDR3 is CASSREGRDEQYF. In DNA, the CDR3 is TGTGCCAGCTCCCGAGAGGGTAGAGACGAGCAGTACTTC. This chain links TRBV19 with TRBJ2-7, with TRBD2 as a possible D gene (5 bases). This CDR3 spans 13 amino acids. Trimming shortened V by 9 bases and J by 5 bases, and 17 bases separated the two germline ends. Germline V gene lookup returns CDR1 LNHDA and CDR2 SQIVND (reference sequence).

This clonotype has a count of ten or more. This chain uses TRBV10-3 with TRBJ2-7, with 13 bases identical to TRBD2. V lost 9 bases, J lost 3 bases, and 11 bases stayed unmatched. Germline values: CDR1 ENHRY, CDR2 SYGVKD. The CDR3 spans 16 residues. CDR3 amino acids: CAITSGRAGSVYEQYF. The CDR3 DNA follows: TGTGCCATAACTAGCGGGAGGGCCGGTTCAGTCTACGAGCAGTACTTC.

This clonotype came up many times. Here the CDR3 DNA reads TGTGCCAGCAGCGTCCGGGACAGGAACACTGAAGCTTTCTTT. Translating it yields CASSVRDRNTEAFF. J is TRBJ1-1 and V is TRBV12-3 or TRBV12-4; 7 nucleotides match TRBD1. J gave up 1 base and V 6 bases, and 5 bases lay outside the gene matches. This CDR3 is 14 amino acids long.

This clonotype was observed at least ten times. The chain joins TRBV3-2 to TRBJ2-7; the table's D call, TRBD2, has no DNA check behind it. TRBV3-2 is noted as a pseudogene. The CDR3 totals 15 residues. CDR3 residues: CASSGTSGVCYEQYF. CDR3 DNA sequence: TGTGCCAGCAGCGGGACTAGCGGCGTTTGCTACGAGCAGTACTTC.

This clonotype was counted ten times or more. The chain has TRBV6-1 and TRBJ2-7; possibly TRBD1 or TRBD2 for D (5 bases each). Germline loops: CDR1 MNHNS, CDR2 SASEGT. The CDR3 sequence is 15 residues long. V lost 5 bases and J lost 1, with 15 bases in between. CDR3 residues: CASSRDVLESYEQYF. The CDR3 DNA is TGTGCCAGCAGTAGGGACGTATTGGAATCCTACGAGCAGTACTTC.

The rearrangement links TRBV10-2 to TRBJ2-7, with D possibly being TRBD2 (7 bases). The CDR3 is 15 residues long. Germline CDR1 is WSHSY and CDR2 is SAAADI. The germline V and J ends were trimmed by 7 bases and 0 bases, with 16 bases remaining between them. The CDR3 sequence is CASTGGLAVSYEQYF. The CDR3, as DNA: TGCGCCAGCACCGGGGGGCTAGCGGTCTCCTACGAGCAGTACTTC.

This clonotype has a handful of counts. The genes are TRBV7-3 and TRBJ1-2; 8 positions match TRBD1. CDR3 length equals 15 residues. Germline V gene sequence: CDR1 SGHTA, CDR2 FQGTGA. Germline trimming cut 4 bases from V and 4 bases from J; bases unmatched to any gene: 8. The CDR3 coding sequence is TGTGCCAGCAGCTCGGGGCAGGGGGCCGTCTATGGCTACACCTTC. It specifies CASSSGQGAVYGYTF. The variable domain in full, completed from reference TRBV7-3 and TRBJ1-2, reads GAGVSQTPSNKVTEKGKYVELRCDPISGHTALYWYRQSLGQGPEFLIYFQGTGAADDSGLPNDRFFAVRPEGSVSTLKIQRTERGDSAVYLCASSSGQGAVYGYTFGSGTRLTVV.

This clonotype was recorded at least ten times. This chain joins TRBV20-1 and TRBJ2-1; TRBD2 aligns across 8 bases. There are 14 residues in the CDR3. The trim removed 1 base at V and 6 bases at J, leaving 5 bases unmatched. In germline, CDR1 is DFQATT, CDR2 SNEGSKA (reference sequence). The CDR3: CSARAGGATNEQFF. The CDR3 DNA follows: TGCAGTGCTAGAGCCGGGGGGGCCACCAATGAGCAGTTCTTC.

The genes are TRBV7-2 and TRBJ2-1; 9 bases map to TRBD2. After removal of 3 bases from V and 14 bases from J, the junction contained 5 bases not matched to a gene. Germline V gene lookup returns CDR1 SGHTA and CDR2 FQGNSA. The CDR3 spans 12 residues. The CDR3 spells CASSFISGGEFF. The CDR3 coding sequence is TGTGCCAGCAGCTTTATTAGCGGGGGAGAGTTCTTC.

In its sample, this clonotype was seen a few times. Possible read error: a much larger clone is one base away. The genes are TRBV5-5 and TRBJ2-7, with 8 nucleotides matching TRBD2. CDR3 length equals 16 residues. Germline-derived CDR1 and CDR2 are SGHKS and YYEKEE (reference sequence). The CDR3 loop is CVSTQERRGGSYEQYF. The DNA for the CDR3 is TGTGTCAGCACCCAAGAAAGACGGGGGGGGTCCTACGAGCAGTACTTC. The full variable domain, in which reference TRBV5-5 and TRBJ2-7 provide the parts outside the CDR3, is DAGVTQSPTHLIKTRGQQVTLRCSPISGHKSVSWYQQVLGQGPQFIFQYYEKEERGRGNFPDRFSARQFPNYSSELNVNALLLGDSALYLCVSTQERRGGSYEQYFGPGTRLTVT.

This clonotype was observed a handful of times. The CDR3 protein is CASSVAEQGHIIYF. CDR3 DNA: TGTGCCAGCAGCGTAGCTGAGCAGGGGCACATCATATATTTT. The chain uses TRBV9 and TRBJ1-3; the D gene is possibly TRBD1 (6 bases). The V and J ends lost 0 bases and 12 bases respectively, with 16 bases between them. The CDR3 extends over 14 amino acids. From germline, CDR1 is SGDLS and CDR2 YYNGEE.

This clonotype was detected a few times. CDR3 amino acids: CASAASGNTIYF. The DNA for the CDR3 is TGTGCCAGCGCAGCTTCTGGAAACACCATATATTTT. The chain employs TRBV6-2 or TRBV6-3 and TRBJ1-3, with D uncertain. Trimming left V 8 bases short and J 1 base short, with 6 bases between. Germline V gene data show CDR1 as MNHEY and CDR2 as SVGEGT. This CDR3 is built from 12 residues.

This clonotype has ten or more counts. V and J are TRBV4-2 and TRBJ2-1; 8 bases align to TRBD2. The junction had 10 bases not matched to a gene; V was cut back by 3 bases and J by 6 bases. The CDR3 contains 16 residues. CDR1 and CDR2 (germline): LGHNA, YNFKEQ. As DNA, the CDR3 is TGTGCCAGCAGCCATTCCCCCGGGACTAGGACCAATGAGCAGTTCTTC. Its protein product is CASSHSPGTRTNEQFF.

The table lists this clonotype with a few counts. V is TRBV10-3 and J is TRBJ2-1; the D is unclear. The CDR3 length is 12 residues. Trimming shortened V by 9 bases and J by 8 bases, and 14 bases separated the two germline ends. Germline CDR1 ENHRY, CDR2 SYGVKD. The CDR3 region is CAISFRTDEQFF. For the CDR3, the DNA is TGTGCCATAAGTTTTAGGACGGATGAGCAGTTCTTC.

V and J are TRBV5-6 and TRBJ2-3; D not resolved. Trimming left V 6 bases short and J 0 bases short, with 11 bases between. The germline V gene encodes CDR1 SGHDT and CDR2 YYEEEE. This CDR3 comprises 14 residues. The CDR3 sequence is CASISGLSTDTQYF. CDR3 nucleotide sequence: TGTGCCAGCATTTCTGGCCTTAGCACAGATACGCAGTATTTT.

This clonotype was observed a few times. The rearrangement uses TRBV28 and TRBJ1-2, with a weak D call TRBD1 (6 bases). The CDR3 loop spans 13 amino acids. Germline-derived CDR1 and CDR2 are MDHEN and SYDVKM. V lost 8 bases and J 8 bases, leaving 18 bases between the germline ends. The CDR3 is CASGPPGVGGYTF. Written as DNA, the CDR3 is TGTGCCAGCGGTCCTCCAGGGGTCGGGGGCTACACCTTC.

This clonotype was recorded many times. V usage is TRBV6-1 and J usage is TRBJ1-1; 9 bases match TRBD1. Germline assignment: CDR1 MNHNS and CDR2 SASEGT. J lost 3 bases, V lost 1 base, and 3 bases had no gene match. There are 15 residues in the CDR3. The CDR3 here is CASSEEQGADTEAFF. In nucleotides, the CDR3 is TGTGCCAGCAGTGAAGAACAGGGGGCAGACACTGAAGCTTTCTTT.

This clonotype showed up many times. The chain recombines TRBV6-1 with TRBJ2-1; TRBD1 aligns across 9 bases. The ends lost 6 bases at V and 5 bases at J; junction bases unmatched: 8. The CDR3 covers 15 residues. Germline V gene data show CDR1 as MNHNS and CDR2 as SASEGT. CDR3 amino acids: CASRARDRVDNEQFF. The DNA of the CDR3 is TGTGCCAGCAGGGCCCGGGACAGGGTAGACAATGAGCAGTTCTTC.

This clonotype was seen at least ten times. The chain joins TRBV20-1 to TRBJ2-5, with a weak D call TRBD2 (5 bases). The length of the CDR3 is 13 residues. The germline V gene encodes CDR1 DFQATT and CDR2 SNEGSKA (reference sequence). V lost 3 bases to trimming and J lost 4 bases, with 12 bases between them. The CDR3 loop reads CSASKLAPETQYF. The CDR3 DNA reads TGCAGTGCTAGTAAGCTAGCCCCAGAGACCCAGTACTTC.

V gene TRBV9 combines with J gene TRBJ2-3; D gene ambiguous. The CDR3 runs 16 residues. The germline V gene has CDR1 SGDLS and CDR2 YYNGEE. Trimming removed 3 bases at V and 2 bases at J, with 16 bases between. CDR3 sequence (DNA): TGTGCCAGCAGCGGGTCGGTAGCCTCCCCCACAGATACGCAGTATTTT. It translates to CASSGSVASPTDTQYF.